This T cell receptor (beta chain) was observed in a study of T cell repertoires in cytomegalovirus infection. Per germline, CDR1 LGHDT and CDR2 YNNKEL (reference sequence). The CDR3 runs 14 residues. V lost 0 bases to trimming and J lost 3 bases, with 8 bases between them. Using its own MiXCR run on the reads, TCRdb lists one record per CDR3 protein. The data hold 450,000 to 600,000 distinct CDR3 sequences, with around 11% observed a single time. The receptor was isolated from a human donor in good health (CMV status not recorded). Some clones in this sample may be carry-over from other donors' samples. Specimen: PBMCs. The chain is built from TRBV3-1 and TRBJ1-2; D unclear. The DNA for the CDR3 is TGTGCCAGCAGCCAAGATTCCGGCTACTATGGCTACACCTTC. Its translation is CASSQDSGYYGYTF.